A selection of T cell receptor beta chains follows, all from one sample in a study of blood T cell repertoires in COVID-19. TCRdb keeps only in-frame clones here, not all; method: immunoSEQ multiplex PCR. The table shows some 200,000 clones, with around 86% occurring only once. The sequencing sample was made of PBMCs or T cells enriched from blood (not recorded which). The receptors were sampled from a man under 40 in a cohort exposed to, infected with or recovered from COVID-19 (not recorded which). The CDR3 runs from the conserved cysteine through the conserved F or W. The order of the fields is V gene, J gene, CDR3 protein.

v_gene: TRBV28; j_gene: TRBJ1-4; CDR3aa: CASSRARSYDEKLFF
v_gene: TRBV27; j_gene: TRBJ2-7; CDR3aa: CASSFGIRGPRGNEQYF
v_gene: TRBV7-6; j_gene: TRBJ1-5; CDR3aa: CASSFGLAGSNQPQHF
v_gene: TRBV12-3/TRBV12-4; j_gene: TRBJ2-5; CDR3aa: CASTAGGETQYF
v_gene: TRBV21-1; j_gene: TRBJ1-6; CDR3aa: CASSKVEGEPSPLHF
v_gene: TRBV13; j_gene: TRBJ2-1; CDR3aa: CASSSAIQGRKDNEQFF
v_gene: TRBV27; j_gene: TRBJ2-7; CDR3aa: CASMGRGYEQYF
v_gene: TRBV7-6; j_gene: TRBJ2-7; CDR3aa: CASSLDADSSYEQYF
v_gene: TRBV6-4; j_gene: TRBJ2-3; CDR3aa: CASSDSGTSGTDTQYF
v_gene: TRBV4-1; j_gene: TRBJ1-2; CDR3aa: CASSQIQGNYGYTF
v_gene: TRBV7-9; j_gene: TRBJ2-1; CDR3aa: CASSFLAGGPDEQFF
v_gene: TRBV19; j_gene: TRBJ2-1; CDR3aa: CASSIGASGYNEQFF
v_gene: TRBV3-1/TRBV3-2; j_gene: TRBJ2-1; CDR3aa: CASSQVSSGAPNEQFF
v_gene: TRBV19; j_gene: TRBJ1-6; CDR3aa: CASSILGATLGSPLHF
v_gene: TRBV19; j_gene: TRBJ1-2; CDR3aa: CASSRGTGPVHGYTF
v_gene: TRBV7-3; j_gene: TRBJ2-3; CDR3aa: CASSPELAGGVNTQYF
v_gene: TRBV28; j_gene: TRBJ1-6; CDR3aa: CASSIPASYNSPLHF
v_gene: TRBV3-1/TRBV3-2; j_gene: TRBJ2-3; CDR3aa: CASSQYRQGSDTQYF
v_gene: TRBV4-1; j_gene: TRBJ1-5; CDR3aa: CASSQGQGTDQPQHF
v_gene: TRBV10-1; j_gene: TRBJ2-7; CDR3aa: CASSESGGAAREQYF
v_gene: TRBV28; j_gene: TRBJ1-5; CDR3aa: CASSQGVGWQNNQPQHF
v_gene: TRBV5-5; j_gene: TRBJ2-1; CDR3aa: CASNTIPGQGGNEQFF
v_gene: TRBV7-9; j_gene: TRBJ2-7; CDR3aa: CAIIPSGSSYEQYF
v_gene: TRBV28; j_gene: TRBJ1-2; CDR3aa: CASSPGGSERGYTF
v_gene: TRBV2; j_gene: TRBJ1-5; CDR3aa: CASSGSGGLRDQPQHF
v_gene: TRBV18; j_gene: TRBJ1-2; CDR3aa: CASSPLGGGYTF
v_gene: TRBV3-1/TRBV3-2; j_gene: TRBJ2-7; CDR3aa: CASSQDGGTSITQYF
v_gene: TRBV10-1; j_gene: TRBJ2-2; CDR3aa: CASSVRGSGELFF